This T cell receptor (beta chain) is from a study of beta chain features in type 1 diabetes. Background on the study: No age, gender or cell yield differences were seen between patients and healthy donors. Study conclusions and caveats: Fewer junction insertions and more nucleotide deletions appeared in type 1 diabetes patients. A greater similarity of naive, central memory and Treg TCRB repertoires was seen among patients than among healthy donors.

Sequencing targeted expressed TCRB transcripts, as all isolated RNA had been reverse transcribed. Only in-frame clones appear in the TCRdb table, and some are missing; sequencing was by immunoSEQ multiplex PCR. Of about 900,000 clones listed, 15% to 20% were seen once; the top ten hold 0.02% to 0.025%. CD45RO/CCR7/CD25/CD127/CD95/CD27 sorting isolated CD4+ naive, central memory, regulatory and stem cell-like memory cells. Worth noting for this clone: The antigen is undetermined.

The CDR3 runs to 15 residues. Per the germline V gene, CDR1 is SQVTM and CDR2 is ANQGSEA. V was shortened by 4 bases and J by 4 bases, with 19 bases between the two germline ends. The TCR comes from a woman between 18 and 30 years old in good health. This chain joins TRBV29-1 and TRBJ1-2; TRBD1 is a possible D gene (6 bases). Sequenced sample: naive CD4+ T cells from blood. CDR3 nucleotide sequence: TGCAGCGTTGGGGAGCTACAGGGCCCTTTCTATGGCTACACCTTC. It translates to CSVGELQGPFYGYTF.